The entry below describes one T cell receptor (beta chain). Trimming removed 2 bases from V and 0 bases from J; junction bases left unmatched: 11. Germline CDR1 ENHRY, CDR2 SYGVKD. This CDR3 has 18 amino acids. These data belong to a study of blood T cell repertoires in COVID-19. Whole-study context: The cDNA or gDNA used as material had been derived from T cells, B-cell-depleted T cells, or PBMCs.

Participants were aged about 18 to 90 years from about two dozen US areas. Cohorts were based on clinical histories the participants reported. In the authors' workflow: Amplified reference gene primers provided the basis for estimating nucleated cell counts. Produced via immunoSEQ multiplex PCR; TCRdb's table is partial and in-frame only. V and J calls plus clone size are reproduced from that table; the DNA served to infer D and trimming. Of 100,000 to 150,000 clones in the sample, about 80% were seen once. The chain is built from TRBV10-3 and TRBJ2-7; 9 bases are shared with TRBD2. The sequencing sample was made of PBMCs or T cells enriched from blood (not recorded which). The clonotype originates from a man in his forties or fifties with acute COVID-19. CDR3 in DNA: TGTGCCATCAGTGAGGGGAGACTAGCGGCTCGAAGCTCCTACGAGCAGTACTTC. Translation: CAISEGRLAARSSYEQYF.